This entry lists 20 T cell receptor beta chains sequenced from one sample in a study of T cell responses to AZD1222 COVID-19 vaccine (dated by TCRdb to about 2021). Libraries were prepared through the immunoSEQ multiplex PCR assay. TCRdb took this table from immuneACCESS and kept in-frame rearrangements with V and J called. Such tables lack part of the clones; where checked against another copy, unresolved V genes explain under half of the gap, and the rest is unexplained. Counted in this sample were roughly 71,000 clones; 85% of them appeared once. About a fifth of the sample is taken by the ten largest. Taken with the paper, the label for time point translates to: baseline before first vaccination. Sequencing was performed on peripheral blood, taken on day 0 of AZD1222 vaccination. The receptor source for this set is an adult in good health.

As DNA, the CDR3 is TGTGCCAGAAGTTGGGTGGAGCAAGAGACCCAGTACTTC. Translation: CARSWVEQETQYF. This rearrangement joins TRBV19 to TRBJ2-5, with D hard to call. The CDR3 spans 13 residues. In germline, CDR1 is LNHDA, CDR2 SQIVND (reference sequence). The V end was cut by 9 bases, the J end by 2 bases, with 13 bases between.

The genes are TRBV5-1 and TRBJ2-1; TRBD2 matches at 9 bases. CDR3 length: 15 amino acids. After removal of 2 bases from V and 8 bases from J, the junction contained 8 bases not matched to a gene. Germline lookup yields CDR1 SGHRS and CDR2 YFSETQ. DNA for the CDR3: TGCGCCAGCAGCTTACTAGATGGCGGGAGGGATGAGCAGTTCTTC. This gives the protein CASSLLDGGRDEQFF.

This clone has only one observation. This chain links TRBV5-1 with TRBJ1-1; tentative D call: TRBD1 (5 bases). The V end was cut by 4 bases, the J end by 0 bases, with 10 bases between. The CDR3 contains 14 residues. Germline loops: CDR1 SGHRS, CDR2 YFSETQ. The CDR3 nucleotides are TGCGCCAGCAGCCCAACGGACATGAACACTGAAGCTTTCTTT. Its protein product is CASSPTDMNTEAFF.

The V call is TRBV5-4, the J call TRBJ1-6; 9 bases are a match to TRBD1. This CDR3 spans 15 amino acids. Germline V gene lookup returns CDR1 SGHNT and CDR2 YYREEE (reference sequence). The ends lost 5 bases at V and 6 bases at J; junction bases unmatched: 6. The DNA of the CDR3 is TGTGCCAGCAGGAAAGGGACAGGGCTTAATTCACCCCTCCACTTT. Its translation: CASRKGTGLNSPLHF.

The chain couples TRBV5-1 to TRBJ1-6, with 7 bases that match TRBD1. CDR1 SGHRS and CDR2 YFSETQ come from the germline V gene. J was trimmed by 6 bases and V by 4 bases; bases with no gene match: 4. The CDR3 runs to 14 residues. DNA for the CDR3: TGCGCCAGCAGCCTGACAGGGCCTAATTCACCCCTCCACTTT. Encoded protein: CASSLTGPNSPLHF.

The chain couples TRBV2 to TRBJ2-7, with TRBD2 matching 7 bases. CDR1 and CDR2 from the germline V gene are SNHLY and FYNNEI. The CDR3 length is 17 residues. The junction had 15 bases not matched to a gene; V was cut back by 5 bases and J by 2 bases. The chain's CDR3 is CASSPFIRRESPYEQYF. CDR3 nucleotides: TGTGCCAGCAGTCCCTTCATAAGGCGGGAGAGTCCCTACGAGCAGTACTTC.

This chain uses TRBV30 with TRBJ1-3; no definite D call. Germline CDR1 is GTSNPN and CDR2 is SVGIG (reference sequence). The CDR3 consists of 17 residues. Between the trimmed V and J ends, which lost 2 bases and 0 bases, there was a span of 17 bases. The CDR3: CAWSFFSGILSGNTIYF. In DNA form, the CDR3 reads TGTGCCTGGAGTTTTTTTTCCGGGATCCTCTCTGGAAACACCATATATTTT.

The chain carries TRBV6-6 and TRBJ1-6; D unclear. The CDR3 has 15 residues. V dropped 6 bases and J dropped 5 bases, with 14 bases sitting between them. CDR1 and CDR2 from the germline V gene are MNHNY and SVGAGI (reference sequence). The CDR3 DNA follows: TGTGCCAGCAGGGGAGGAGTCGCGGATAATTCACCCCTCCACTTT. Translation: CASRGGVADNSPLHF.

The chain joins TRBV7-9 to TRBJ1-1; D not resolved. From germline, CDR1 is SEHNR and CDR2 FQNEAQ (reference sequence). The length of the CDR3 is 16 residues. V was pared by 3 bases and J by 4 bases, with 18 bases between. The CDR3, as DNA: TGTGCCAGCAGCTTGCTTCCCCCTTCGCCGGTCACTGAAGCTTTCTTT. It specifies CASSLLPPSPVTEAFF. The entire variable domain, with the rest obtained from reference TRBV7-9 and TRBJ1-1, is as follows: DTGVSQNPRHKITKRGQNVTFRCDPISEHNRLYWYRQTLGQGPEFLTYFQNEAQLEKSRLLSDRFSAERPKGSFSTLEIQRTEQGDSAMYLCASSLLPPSPVTEAFFGQGTRLTVV.

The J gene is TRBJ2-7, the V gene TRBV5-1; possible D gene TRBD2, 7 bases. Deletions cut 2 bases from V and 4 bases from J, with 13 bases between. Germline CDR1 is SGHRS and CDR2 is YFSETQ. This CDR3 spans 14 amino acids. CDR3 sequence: CASSLSGGGYEQYF. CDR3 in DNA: TGCGCCAGCAGCTTATCGGGGGGCGGGTACGAGCAGTACTTC.

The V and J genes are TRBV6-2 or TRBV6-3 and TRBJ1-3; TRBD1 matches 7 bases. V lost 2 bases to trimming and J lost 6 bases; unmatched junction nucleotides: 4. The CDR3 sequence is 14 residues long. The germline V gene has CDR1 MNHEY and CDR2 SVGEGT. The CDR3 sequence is CASSYDRVENTIYF. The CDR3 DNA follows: TGTGCCAGCAGTTACGACAGGGTGGAAAACACCATATATTTT.

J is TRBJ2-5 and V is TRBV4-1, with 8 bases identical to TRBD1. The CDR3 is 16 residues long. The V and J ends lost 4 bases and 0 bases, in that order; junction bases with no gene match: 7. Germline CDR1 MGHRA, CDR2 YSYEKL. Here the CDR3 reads CASSRTGTGDQETQYF. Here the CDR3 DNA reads TGCGCCAGCAGCCGAACCGGGACAGGTGACCAAGAGACCCAGTACTTC.

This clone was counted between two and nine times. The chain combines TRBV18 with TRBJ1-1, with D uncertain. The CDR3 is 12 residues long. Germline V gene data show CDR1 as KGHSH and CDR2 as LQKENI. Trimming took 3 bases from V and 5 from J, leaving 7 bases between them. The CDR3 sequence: CASSPMVTEAFF. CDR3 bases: TGTGCCAGCTCACCCATGGTTACTGAAGCTTTCTTT.

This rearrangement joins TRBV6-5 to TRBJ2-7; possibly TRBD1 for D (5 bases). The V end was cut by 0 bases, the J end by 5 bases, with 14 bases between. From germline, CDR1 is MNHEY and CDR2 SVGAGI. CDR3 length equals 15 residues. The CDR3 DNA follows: TGTGCCAGCAGTTACTCGCTGCAGGGTTCCAACGAGCAGTACTTC. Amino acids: CASSYSLQGSNEQYF.

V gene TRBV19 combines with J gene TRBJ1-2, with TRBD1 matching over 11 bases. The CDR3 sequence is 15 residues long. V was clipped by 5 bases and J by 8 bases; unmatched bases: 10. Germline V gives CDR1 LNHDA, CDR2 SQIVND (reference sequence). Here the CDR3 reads CASSSRTGGVNGYTF. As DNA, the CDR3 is TGTGCCAGTAGTTCACGGACAGGGGGCGTCAACGGCTACACCTTC.

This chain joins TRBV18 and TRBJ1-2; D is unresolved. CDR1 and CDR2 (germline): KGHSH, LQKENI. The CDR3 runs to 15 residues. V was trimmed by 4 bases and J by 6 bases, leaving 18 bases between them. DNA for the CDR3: TGTGCCAGCTCACAGAAGACACAATCCGGGGATGGCTACACCTTC. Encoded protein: CASSQKTQSGDGYTF.

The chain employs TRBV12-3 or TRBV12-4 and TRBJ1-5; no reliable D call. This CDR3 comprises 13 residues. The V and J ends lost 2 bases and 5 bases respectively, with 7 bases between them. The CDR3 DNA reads TGTGCCAGCAGTTTAATGAGGGATCAGCCCCAGCATTTT. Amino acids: CASSLMRDQPQHF.

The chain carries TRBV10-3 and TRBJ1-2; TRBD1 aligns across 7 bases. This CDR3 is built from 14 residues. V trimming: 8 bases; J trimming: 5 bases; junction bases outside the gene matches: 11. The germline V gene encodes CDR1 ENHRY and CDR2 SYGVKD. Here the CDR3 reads CAIGHPGQLYGYTF. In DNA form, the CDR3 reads TGTGCCATCGGACACCCGGGACAGCTTTATGGCTACACCTTC.

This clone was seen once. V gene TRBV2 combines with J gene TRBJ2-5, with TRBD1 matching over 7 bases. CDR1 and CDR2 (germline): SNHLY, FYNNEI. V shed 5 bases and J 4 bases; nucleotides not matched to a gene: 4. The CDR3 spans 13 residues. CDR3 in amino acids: CASSTTGRETQYF. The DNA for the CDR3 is TGTGCCAGCAGTACGACAGGGCGAGAGACCCAGTACTTC.

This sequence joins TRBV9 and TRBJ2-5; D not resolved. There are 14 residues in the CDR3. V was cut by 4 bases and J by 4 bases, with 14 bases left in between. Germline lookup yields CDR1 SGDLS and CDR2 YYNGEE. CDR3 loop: CASSPSGLGETQYF. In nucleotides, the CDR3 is TGTGCCAGCAGCCCATCGGGCCTTGGAGAGACCCAGTACTTC.